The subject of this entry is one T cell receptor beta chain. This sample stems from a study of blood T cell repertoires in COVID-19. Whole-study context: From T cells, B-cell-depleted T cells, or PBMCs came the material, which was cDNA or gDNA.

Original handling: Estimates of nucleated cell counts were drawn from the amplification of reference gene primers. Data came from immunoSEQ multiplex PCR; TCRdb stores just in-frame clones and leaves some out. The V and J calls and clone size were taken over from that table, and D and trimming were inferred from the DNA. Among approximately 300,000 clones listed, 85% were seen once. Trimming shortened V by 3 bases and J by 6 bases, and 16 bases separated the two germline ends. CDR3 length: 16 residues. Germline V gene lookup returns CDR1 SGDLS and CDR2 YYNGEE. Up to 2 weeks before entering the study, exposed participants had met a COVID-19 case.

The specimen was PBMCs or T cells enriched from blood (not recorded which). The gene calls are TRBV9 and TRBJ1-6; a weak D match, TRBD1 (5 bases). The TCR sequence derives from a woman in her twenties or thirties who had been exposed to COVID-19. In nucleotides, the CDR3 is TGTGCCAGCAGCGGGCAGGCAGGGCTGGCTAATTCACCCCTCCACTTT. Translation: CASSGQAGLANSPLHF.